The present T cell receptor beta chain was sequenced within a study of response to subunit inactivated influenza vaccine. Findings of the study overall: Few new T cells, the authors suggested, are recruited by each seasonal influenza vaccination.

From the RT-PCR reads, TCRdb called clonotypes with MiXCR, one entry per CDR3 protein. The table shows just under 250,000 distinct CDR3 sequences, with 12% occurring only once. This CDR3 is built from 13 residues. Trimming removed 5 bases from V and 5 bases from J, with 12 bases in between. Germline CDR1 reads MNHNS; CDR2 reads SASEGT. In this sample, this clonotype turned up many times. Its antigen is not identified. The sample in question was non-naive T cells sorted from PBMCs, obtained around 14 days before vaccination. The chain carries TRBV6-1 and TRBJ1-1; unclear D gene. The clonotype comes from a man aged 45-65 years who received an inactivated influenza vaccine. The CDR3 is CASSTGPRTEAFF. CDR3 DNA: TGTGCCAGCAGTACGGGTCCAAGGACTGAAGCTTTCTTT.